This T cell receptor beta chain was obtained from a study of vaccination and CD4 T cells after COVID-19 (dated by TCRdb to the early 2020s). Notes on the research overall: Every convalescent patient had a positive nasal swab PCR test for SARS-CoV-2, with mild disease in 8 to 10 patients and severe disease in one. The convalescent cohort comprised six males and four females, including two Hispanic individuals, seven Caucasians, two Asians and one multiracial person. Participants received two doses of either the Pfizer-BioNTech BNT162b2 vaccine (n=8) or the Moderna mRNA-1273 vaccine (n=2). Post-COVID blood samples were collected from convalescent patients a median of roughly 100 days after diagnosis, with a range of about 30 to 161 days. The time from the second vaccine dose to post-vaccine blood sampling had a median of around 72 days and ranged from about 12 to 241 days. A few convalescent patients gave samples both early after vaccination (day 14) and late after vaccination (days 161 to 241). Overlapping spike peptide pools from SARS-CoV-2 and from the common cold coronaviruses HCoV-NL63, HCoV-OC43 and HCoV-229E were used as culture stimuli. In control cultures, a CEFX viral epitope pool was used as positive control, an HIV-1 Nef peptide pool was used as negative control, or no peptide was added. In ten to eleven COVID-19 convalescent patients and a handful of infection-naive healthy vaccine recipients, the spike-specific CD4+ TCR repertoire before mRNA vaccination was compared with the repertoire after mRNA vaccination. General conclusions and limits of the study: In convalescent patients, nearly all vaccine-specific clones (304 of 307) were found to be mono-reactive for SARS-CoV-2 spike rather than cross-reactive with common cold coronaviruses. The number of convalescent patients in the study was relatively small, and the study did not examine early timepoints following natural infection. Among the post-vaccine SARS-CoV-2-reactive clones in convalescent patients, a median about 89% showed up only after vaccination, which suggests vaccine-specific priming. The median number of SARS-CoV-2-reactive clonotypes rose from 20 to 25 after infection to some 37 after vaccination, but the change was not significant.

The library was generated by PCR. TCR sequencing of DNA from cultured CD4+ T cells used the Oncomine TCR Beta short-read assay at the Johns Hopkins FTIC core. The QIAamp micro DNA kit was used to extract genomic DNA from the cultured CD4+ T cells. The Oncomine TCR Beta libraries from cultured CD4+ T cells were pooled using unique dual indexes and then sequenced on an Illumina iSeq 100. In the original analysis: Non-productive sequences were removed, and CDR3s not starting with C, not ending with F or W, or shorter than 7 amino acids were discarded. The MANAFEST web application identified antigen-specific clonotypes by comparing peptide-stimulated wells against reference wells and other culture wells. Positive clones required FDR below 0.05, an odds ratio above 5, and productive frequency above 0.1% in at least two of three replicate wells. A clonotype was classed as cross-reactive if the clonotype showed significant expansion both in SARS-CoV-2 spike wells and in at least one common cold coronavirus spike condition. Levenshtein distances (stringdist) and unrooted phylogenetic trees (ape) in R version 3.6.1 were used to assess CDR3 homology. Using fastp trimming at Q25 and MiXCR clonotype assembly, TCRdb reanalyzed the public sequencing data and kept in-frame beta chains. Every entry covers one CDR3 protein and lists the most common genes and DNA from its rows. The V and J calls reflect TCRdb's pipeline rather than the authors' work. Counted in this sample were about 22,000 distinct CDR3 sequences; approximately 29% of them appeared once. Approximately 10% of the sample is held by the ten biggest clonotypes.

The time point label of this sample denotes: late sampling 161 to 241 days after vaccination in three convalescent patients. The treatment or condition tag for this specimen amounts to: roughly ten-day PBMC culture with coronavirus spike peptide pools or control peptides (ViraFEST assay). To expand antigen-specific T cells with peptide pools and then pick out the expanded clonotypes through TCR sequencing, the study relied on the ViraFEST assay. The positive SARS-CoV-2 PCR tests of the convalescent patients were dated from March to December 2020, before the Alpha, Beta and Delta variants emerged in the United States. Each well held 2.2 million or so PBMCs cultured in IMDM containing roughly 5.4% human AB serum and roughly 10 IU/ml IL-2, with roughly 9.2 ug/ml peptide pools added. On days 3 and 7, half of the culture medium was replaced with fresh IL-2-containing medium. Once the cells had been in culture for ten to eleven days, the EasySep CD4+ T cell isolation kit was used to isolate CD4+ T cells by negative selection. PBMCs were separated from whole blood using Ficoll-Paque Plus gradient centrifugation and then either used fresh or cryopreserved at -140C. Each culture condition was generally run in triplicate wells.

In regard to this clonotype: Its specific antigen is unknown. The input lacks base qualities; no much larger clone sits a single base away.

The CDR3, from cysteine to phenylalanine, totals 13 residues. CDR3 DNA only is kept here, 39 bases in frame from base 1. As encoded in the germline V gene, CDR1 is ENHRY while CDR2 is SYGVKD. Relative to germline, V is missing 6 bases and J is missing 1 base, with 1 base of the junction outside any gene match. This TCR was sampled from a human donor who had recovered from COVID-19. The sequence links TRBV10-3 to TRBJ2-7; 9 of the junction bases match TRBD1. The sample in question was CD4+ T cells from blood, cultured in vitro, obtained about 7 months after SARS-CoV-2 vaccination. The DNA reads as follows: TGTGCCATCAGGGGACAGGGTTCCTACGAGCAGTACTTC. Translated, this is CAIRGQGSYEQYF.